This is a list of T cell receptor beta chains from one sample in a study of molecular identifiers for immune sequencing clone quantification. In TCRdb, the PCR reads were re-called with MiXCR into one record per CDR3 protein. Of some 580,000 distinct CDR3 sequences detected, about 25% appear once; the ten largest clones hold around 0.78%. The sample taken for sequencing was naive CD8+ T cells from blood, with Jurkat cell RNA spiked in. Receptor source: a human donor in good health. Some libraries in this study had Jurkat cell RNA spiked in. The conserved cysteine and the conserved F or W are not part of the CDR3 here. Fields, in order: D gene, V gene, CDR3 protein. A D gene is named only where the DNA matches it firmly.

d_gene: NA; v_gene: TRBV28; CDR3aa: ASSPDQPQH
d_gene: NA; v_gene: TRBV11-2; CDR3aa: ASRSTVYNEQF
d_gene: TRBD1; v_gene: TRBV6-5; CDR3aa: ASSYGWAGGSGELF
d_gene: NA; v_gene: TRBV20-1; CDR3aa: SGVSGRDEQY
d_gene: NA; v_gene: TRBV5-8; CDR3aa: ASSFGLLGTDTQY
d_gene: NA; v_gene: TRBV20-1; CDR3aa: SARGLAATYEQY
d_gene: NA; v_gene: TRBV27; CDR3aa: ASSPYTNTGELF
d_gene: NA; v_gene: TRBV27; CDR3aa: ASSLGGGNEQY
d_gene: NA; v_gene: TRBV11-2; CDR3aa: ASSLGRAYSNQPQH
d_gene: TRBD2; v_gene: TRBV7-9; CDR3aa: ASSVGLAGDTGELF
d_gene: TRBD1; v_gene: TRBV20-1; CDR3aa: SARGSGTGGYEQY
d_gene: NA; v_gene: TRBV10-2; CDR3aa: ASSDRFGRDPEKLF
d_gene: NA; v_gene: TRBV20-1; CDR3aa: SARDYGNPGYGYT
d_gene: TRBD1; v_gene: TRBV14; CDR3aa: ASSQDHRGLNEQF
d_gene: TRBD2; v_gene: TRBV3-1; CDR3aa: ASSQAGEGPDTQY
d_gene: TRBD2; v_gene: TRBV24-1; CDR3aa: ATIDFKLAGGRDTQY
d_gene: TRBD2; v_gene: TRBV11-2; CDR3aa: ASSVGGGLALFNEQF
d_gene: NA; v_gene: TRBV27; CDR3aa: ASSTRIGEQY
d_gene: NA; v_gene: TRBV28; CDR3aa: ASSLAQTLQETQY
d_gene: TRBD1; v_gene: TRBV30; CDR3aa: AWSPGQGVDTQY
d_gene: NA; v_gene: TRBV5-1; CDR3aa: ASSSQGSYEQY
d_gene: TRBD2; v_gene: TRBV4-3; CDR3aa: ASSQGLAGIYEQY
d_gene: NA; v_gene: TRBV19; CDR3aa: ASSPFAGYSYEQY
d_gene: TRBD1; v_gene: TRBV19; CDR3aa: ASTPTRRGQAEAF
d_gene: NA; v_gene: TRBV19; CDR3aa: ASSSHRYNEQF
d_gene: NA; v_gene: TRBV4-1; CDR3aa: ASSQSGWGPEAF
d_gene: NA; v_gene: TRBV5-1; CDR3aa: ASSLEATSYEQY
d_gene: NA; v_gene: TRBV28; CDR3aa: ASSLRWGAGSGNTIY
d_gene: NA; v_gene: TRBV6-1; CDR3aa: AITTLFDANYGYT